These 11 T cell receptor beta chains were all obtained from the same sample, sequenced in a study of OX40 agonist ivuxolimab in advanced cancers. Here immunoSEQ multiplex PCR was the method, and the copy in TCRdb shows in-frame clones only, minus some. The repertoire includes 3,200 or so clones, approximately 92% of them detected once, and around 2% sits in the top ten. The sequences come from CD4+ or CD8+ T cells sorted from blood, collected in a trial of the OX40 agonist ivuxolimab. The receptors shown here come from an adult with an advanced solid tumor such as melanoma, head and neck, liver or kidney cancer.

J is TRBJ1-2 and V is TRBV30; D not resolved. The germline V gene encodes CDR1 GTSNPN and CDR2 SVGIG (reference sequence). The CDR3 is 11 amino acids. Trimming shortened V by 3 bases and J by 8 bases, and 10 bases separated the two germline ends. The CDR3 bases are TGTGCCTGGAGCCGGACGAGGGGCTACACCTTC. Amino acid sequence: CAWSRTRGYTF.

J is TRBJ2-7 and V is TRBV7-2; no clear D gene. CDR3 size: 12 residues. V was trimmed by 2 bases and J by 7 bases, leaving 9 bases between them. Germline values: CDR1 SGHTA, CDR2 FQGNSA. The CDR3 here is CASSLRFKEQYF. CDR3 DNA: TGTGCCAGCAGCTTAAGGTTTAAAGAGCAGTACTTC.

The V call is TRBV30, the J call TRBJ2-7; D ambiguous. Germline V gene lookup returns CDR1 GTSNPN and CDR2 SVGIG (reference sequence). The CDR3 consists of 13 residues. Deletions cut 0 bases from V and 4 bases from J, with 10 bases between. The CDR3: CAWSVSQVYEQYF. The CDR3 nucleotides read TGTGCCTGGAGTGTATCTCAGGTATACGAGCAGTACTTC.

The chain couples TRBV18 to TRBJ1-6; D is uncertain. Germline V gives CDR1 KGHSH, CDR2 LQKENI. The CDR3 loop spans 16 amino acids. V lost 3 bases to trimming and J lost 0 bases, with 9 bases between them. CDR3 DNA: TGTGCCAGCTCACCCCAGGAGAGCTCCTATAATTCACCCCTCCACTTT. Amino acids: CASSPQESSYNSPLHF.

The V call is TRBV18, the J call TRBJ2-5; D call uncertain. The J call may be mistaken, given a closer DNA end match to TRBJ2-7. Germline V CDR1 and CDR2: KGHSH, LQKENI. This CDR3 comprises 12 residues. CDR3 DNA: TGTGCCAGCTCACCCGGGCGATACGAGCAGTACTTC. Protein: CASSPGRYEQYF.

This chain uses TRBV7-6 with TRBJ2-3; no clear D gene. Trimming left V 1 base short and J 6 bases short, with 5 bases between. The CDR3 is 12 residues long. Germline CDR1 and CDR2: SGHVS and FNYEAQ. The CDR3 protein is CASSLGDDTQYF. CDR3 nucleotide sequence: TGTGCCAGCAGCTTAGGAGACGATACGCAGTATTTT.

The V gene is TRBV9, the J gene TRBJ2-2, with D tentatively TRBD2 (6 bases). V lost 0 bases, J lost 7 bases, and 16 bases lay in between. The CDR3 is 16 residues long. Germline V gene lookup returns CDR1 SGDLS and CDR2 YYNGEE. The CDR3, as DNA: TGTGCCAGCAGCGTAGGGGTAGCAAATAGCGGCGGGGAGCTGTTTTTT. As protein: CASSVGVANSGGELFF.

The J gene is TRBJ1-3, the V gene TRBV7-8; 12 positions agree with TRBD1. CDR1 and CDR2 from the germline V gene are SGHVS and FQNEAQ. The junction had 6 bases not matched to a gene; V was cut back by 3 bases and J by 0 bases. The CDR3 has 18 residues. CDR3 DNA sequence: TGTGCCAGCAGCTTCAACCCGGGACAGGGGGCCTCTGGAAACACCATATATTTT. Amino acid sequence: CASSFNPGQGASGNTIYF.

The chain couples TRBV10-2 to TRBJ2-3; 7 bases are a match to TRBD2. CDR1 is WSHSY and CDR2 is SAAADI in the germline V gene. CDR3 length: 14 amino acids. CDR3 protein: CAITGGLGADTQYF. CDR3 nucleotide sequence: TGCGCTATAACGGGGGGTCTAGGGGCAGATACGCAGTATTTT.

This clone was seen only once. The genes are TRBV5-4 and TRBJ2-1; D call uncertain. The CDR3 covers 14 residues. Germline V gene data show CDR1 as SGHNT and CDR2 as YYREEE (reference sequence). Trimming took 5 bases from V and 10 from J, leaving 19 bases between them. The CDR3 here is CASSRVEPPDEQFF. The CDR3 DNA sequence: TGTGCCAGCAGTCGGGTTGAGCCCCCGGACGAGCAGTTCTTC. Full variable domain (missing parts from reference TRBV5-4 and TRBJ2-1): ETGVTQSPTHLIKTRGQQVTLRCSSQSGHNTVSWYQQALGQGPQFIFQYYREEENGRGNFPPRFSGLQFPNYSSELNVNALELDDSALYLCASSRVEPPDEQFFGPGTRLTVL.

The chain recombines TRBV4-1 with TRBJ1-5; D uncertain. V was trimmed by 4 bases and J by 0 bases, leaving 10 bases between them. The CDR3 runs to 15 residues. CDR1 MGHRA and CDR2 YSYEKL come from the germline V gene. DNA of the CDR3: TGCGCCAGCAGCCCGTACAGCAATAGCAATCAGCCCCAGCATTTT. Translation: CASSPYSNSNQPQHF.